This is a list of T cell receptor beta chains from one sample in a study of blood T cells in healthy people across ages. TCRdb used MiXCR to reprocess the 5' RACE reads, holding one entry per CDR3 protein. The sample has over 1,500,000 distinct CDR3 sequences; just under 50% are singletons. Source material: blood. The receptors come from a woman aged 40 to 49 in good health. CDR3s include the opening cysteine and the closing phenylalanine or tryptophan. A D gene is named only where the DNA matches it firmly. A clone size is listed for some rows: how often the clone was seen (once, few, many), or a class if it is expanded.

j_call,clone_size,v_call,d_call,cdr3_nt,cdr3_aa
TRBJ2-1,.,TRBV7-9,.,TGTGCCAGCAGCTTAGGGGACACCCCTTGGAATGAGCAGTTCTTC,CASSLGDTPWNEQFF
TRBJ2-3,.,TRBV6-6,TRBD2,TGTGCCAGCAGTTACTCGGGACTAGCGGTAGATACGCAGTATTTT,CASSYSGLAVDTQYF
TRBJ1-1,.,TRBV5-1,.,TGCGCCAGCAGCTTGATGGGACACCAGAACACTGAAGCTTTCTTT,CASSLMGHQNTEAFF
TRBJ2-7,.,TRBV20-1,TRBD2,TGCAGTGCTTGTGTCCTTCTCCGTCGGGAGGCCCAGTACTTC,CSACVLLRREAQYF
TRBJ1-1,few,TRBV12-3/TRBV12-4,.,TGTGCCAGCAGCCCCTCCGCAGGGAACACTGAAGCTTTCTTT,CASSPSAGNTEAFF
TRBJ1-1,.,TRBV28,TRBD1,TGTGCCAGCAGTTTTCGATCGCGGGACAGGGTATGGGAGAACACTGAAGCTTTCTTT,CASSFRSRDRVWENTEAFF
TRBJ1-2,.,TRBV7-2,.,TGTGCCAGCAGCTTAGCAATGGGAGGGAGGGGTGGTGGCGACACCTTC,CASSLAMGGRGGGDTF
TRBJ1-2,few,TRBV4-3,.,TGCGCCAGCAGCCAAGATTTTGTTAACTATGGCTACACCTTC,CASSQDFVNYGYTF
TRBJ2-4,.,TRBV20-1,.,TGCAGTGCTAGCTGGGACCCGAACATTCAGTACTTC,CSASWDPNIQYF
TRBJ1-6,.,TRBV7-2,TRBD1,TGTGCCAGCAAAGGACAGGGCTATAATTCACCCCTCCACTTT,CASKGQGYNSPLHF
TRBJ2-1,.,TRBV20-1,TRBD1,TGCAGTGCTAGTAGGGGGCCGGTAACCTACAATGAGCAGTTCTTC,CSASRGPVTYNEQFF
TRBJ2-3,.,TRBV24-1,.,TGTGCCGCCAGTCCCCCACTAGCTGCCGGCACAGATACGCAGTATTTT,CAASPPLAAGTDTQYF
TRBJ2-5,.,TRBV7-9,TRBD1,TGTGCCAGCAGCTACGAACAGGGGGAGCCCCAGTACTTC,CASSYEQGEPQYF
TRBJ2-1,.,TRBV28,.,TGTGCCAGCAGTTTAGGGCGGAGGGGCCCCAATGAGCAGTTCTTC,CASSLGRRGPNEQFF
TRBJ2-7,.,TRBV7-2,.,TGTGCCAGCAGCATGGGCCCGGGGCCCAACGAGCAGTACTTC,CASSMGPGPNEQYF
TRBJ1-4,once,TRBV7-2,.,TGTGCCAGCAGCTTGACGACCTGGGGTGTCGCCGCAACTAATGAAAAACTGTTTTTT,CASSLTTWGVAATNEKLFF
TRBJ2-7,.,TRBV7-8,.,TGTGCCAGCAGCTTATTCCAGGGAGACTACGAGCAGTACTTC,CASSLFQGDYEQYF
TRBJ2-7,.,TRBV29-1,TRBD1,TGCAGCGTCCCAATTATTGGGGACAGGGGCTACGAGCAGTACTTC,CSVPIIGDRGYEQYF
TRBJ1-1,.,TRBV27,.,TGTGCCAGCAGTTTAGTAGGCAGGGCCAACACTGAAGCTTTCTTT,CASSLVGRANTEAFF
TRBJ2-7,.,TRBV20-1,.,TGCAGTGCTAGAGAGGGAGAGCTATCTATTACCTACGAGCAGTACTTC,CSAREGELSITYEQYF
TRBJ1-2,.,TRBV4-2,TRBD1,TGTGCCAGCAGCCAAGAGCCTGGGGAGGGGGCAAATGGCTACACCTTC,CASSQEPGEGANGYTF
TRBJ2-1,few,TRBV24-1,TRBD1,TGTGCCACCAGTGATTTGAGGTCCGGGAGGACAGGGGACTACAATGAGCAGTTCTTC,CATSDLRSGRTGDYNEQFF
TRBJ2-3,.,TRBV29-1,TRBD1,TGCAGCGTTGTGACAGGGGGCTTCGGAGATACGCAGTATTTT,CSVVTGGFGDTQYF
TRBJ2-7,.,TRBV5-6,TRBD1,TGTGCCAGCAAACCCGGGACAGGGTCTGAGCAGTACTTC,CASKPGTGSEQYF
TRBJ2-5,.,TRBV11-2,TRBD1,TGTGCCAGCAGCTCTCAGGGGGCGAATGAGCAGTACTTC,CASSSQGANEQYF
TRBJ2-1,few,TRBV7-2,TRBD1,TGTGCCAGCAGCCTTAGGACAGGGTATGAGCAGTTCTTC,CASSLRTGYEQFF
TRBJ1-2,.,TRBV7-2,.,TGTGCCAGCAGCCGGAAAGATGGCTACACCTTC,CASSRKDGYTF
TRBJ2-5,few,TRBV29-1,.,TGCAGCTGTCGAGGGGTGGGGGTACAAGAGACCCAGTACTTC,CSCRGVGVQETQYF
TRBJ1-2,few,TRBV3-1,.,TGTGCCAGCAGCCAAGTCGGATCAGGCGACACCTTC,CASSQVGSGDTF
TRBJ2-7,many,TRBV24-1,.,TGTGCCACCAGTGATCCCGATTTAGCCTACGAGCAGTACTTC,CATSDPDLAYEQYF
TRBJ2-3,few,TRBV7-3,TRBD2,TGTGCCAGCAGCTTATCAGCGCTAGCGGGCACAGATACGCAGTATTTT,CASSLSALAGTDTQYF
TRBJ2-5,.,TRBV20-1,.,TGCAGTGCTAGAGCACTTGGGACCCAGTACTTC,CSARALGTQYF
TRBJ2-4,.,TRBV13,.,TGTGCCAGCAGCTTAGAGGTACTGAACATTCAGTACTTC,CASSLEVLNIQYF
TRBJ2-5,.,TRBV5-5,TRBD1,TGTGCCAGCTGCACCAACTGGGACAGGGGGCAAGAGACCCAGTACTTC,CASCTNWDRGQETQYF
TRBJ1-2,.,TRBV12-3/TRBV12-4,.,TGTGCCAGCAGTGGGGTCGAGGGTTTGAATGGCTACACCTTC,CASSGVEGLNGYTF
TRBJ1-6,few,TRBV4-3,.,TGCGCCAGCAGCCAAAAGGGGGGTTCACCCCTCCACTTT,CASSQKGGSPLHF
TRBJ2-7,.,TRBV6-5,TRBD1,TGTGCCACAAGACGGGACAGGGGCTTAACCTACGAGCAGTACTTC,CATRRDRGLTYEQYF
TRBJ1-5,.,TRBV3-1,.,TGTGCCAGCAGCCGCAGCTCGTGGGGGAAGGGCAATCAGCCCCAGCATTTT,CASSRSSWGKGNQPQHF
TRBJ2-4,few,TRBV20-1,.,TGCAGTGCTGAAAACAGTCAAAACATTCAGTACTTC,CSAENSQNIQYF
TRBJ2-1,.,TRBV9,.,TGTGCCAGCAGCGCCGGGACTCGGGGGTGGCAGTTCTTC,CASSAGTRGWQFF
TRBJ1-2,many,TRBV4-3,.,TGCGCCAGCAGCCAAGATTATGGGGATAACTATGGCTACACCTTC,CASSQDYGDNYGYTF